Following are 27 T cell receptor beta chains from one sample sequenced in a study of T cell clonality in common variable immunodeficiency. Produced via immunoSEQ multiplex PCR; TCRdb's table is partial and in-frame only. The sample presents 25,000 to 35,000 clones, none singletons. The study's findings and limits: Common variable immunodeficiency TCR beta sequences reportedly had fewer deletions and N-nucleotide insertions.

Their cognate antigens are unknown. The sequencing sample was made of peripheral blood mononuclear cells. These receptors all stem from a human donor with common variable immunodeficiency.

As to this clone: The CDR3 extends 3 residues past the end of the read, so its final part is completed from the germline J gene. The chain recombines TRBV7-2 with TRBJ2-7; no clear D gene. This CDR3 is built from 14 residues. In germline, CDR1 is SGHTA, CDR2 FQGNSA. V lost 1 base and J 3 bases, leaving 10 bases between the germline ends. CDR3 protein: CASSLDGSSYEQYF. The CDR3 bases that were read are TGTGCCAGCAGCTTAGATGGTAGCAGCTACGAG. Full variable domain (remainder filled in from reference TRBV7-2 and TRBJ2-7): GAGVSQSPSNKVTEKGKDVELRCDPISGHTALYWYRQSLGQGLEFLIYFQGNSAPDKSGLPSDRFSAERTGGSVSTLTIQRTQQEDSAVYLCASSLDGSSYEQYFGPGTRLTVT.

Remarks on this clone: Sequencing ends 3 residues short of the CDR3 end; the germline J gene provides the rest. The gene calls are TRBV19 and TRBJ2-3; possibly TRBD2 for D (6 bases). The CDR3 sequence is 15 residues long. From germline, CDR1 is LNHDA and CDR2 SQIVND (reference sequence). V was pared by 5 bases and J by 1 base, with 13 bases between. The CDR3 region is CASSSQVAGTDTQYF. Incomplete CDR3 DNA: TGTGCCAGTAGTTCCCAGGTAGCGGGCACAGATACG. Supplemented by reference TRBV19 and TRBJ2-3, the full variable domain reads DGGITQSPKYLFRKEGQNVTLSCEQNLNHDAMYWYRQDPGQGLRLIYYSQIVNDFQKGDIAEGYSVSREKKESFPLTVTSAQKNPTAFYLCASSSQVAGTDTQYFGPGTRLTVL.

This clone was observed at least ten times. The read terminates 3 residues before the CDR3 end, so the remaining end is supplied by the germline J gene. The chain has TRBV12-3 or TRBV12-4 and TRBJ2-6, with a weak D call TRBD1 (6 bases). The CDR3 is 19 residues long. The V end was cut by 3 bases, the J end by 0 bases, with 18 bases between. CDR3 region: CASSFPRETGDSGANVLTF. Incomplete CDR3 DNA: TGTGCCAGCAGTTTTCCCCGCGAGACAGGAGACTCTGGGGCCAACGTC.

This clone was detected only a few times. The CDR3 end lies 3 residues beyond the end of the read and is filled in from the germline J gene. This chain connects TRBV7-8 to TRBJ1-1; perhaps TRBD1 as D (5 bases). The V gene's germline CDR1 is SGHVS and CDR2 FQNEAQ. CDR3 length: 16 residues. V was shortened by 1 base and J by 2 bases, with 14 bases between the two germline ends. The CDR3 here is CASSLVGGVLNTEAFF. The CDR3 bases that were read are TGTGCCAGCAGCTTAGTCGGAGGGGTCTTAAACACTGAA.

This clone was observed a handful of times. Read data end 3 residues before the CDR3 end; the end is taken from the germline J gene. The chain carries TRBV20-1 and TRBJ2-1; 9 bases line up with TRBD2. Looked up from germline, CDR1 is DFQATT and CDR2 is SNEGSKA (reference sequence). CDR3 length: 15 residues. J lost 2 bases, V lost 2 bases, and 4 bases had no gene match. CDR3 DNA, as far as it was read: TGCAGTGCTAGAAGGCGGGGGGGGACCTACAATGAG. Its translation: CSARRRGGTYNE. The whole CDR3 sequence is CSARRRGGTYNEQFF.

This clone has more than one count but fewer than ten. The CDR3 extends 3 residues past the end of the read, so its final part is completed from the germline J gene. This chain links TRBV30 with TRBJ1-3; D remains unclear. V dropped 3 bases and J dropped 0 bases, with 6 bases sitting between them. Germline V CDR1 and CDR2: GTSNPN, SVGIG (reference sequence). This CDR3 contains 13 residues. The CDR3 protein is CAWSSVSGNTIYF. The DNA read from the CDR3 is TGTGCCTGGAGCAGCGTCTCTGGAAACACC. The whole variable domain, filled in from reference TRBV30 and TRBJ1-3, reads SQTIHQWPATLVQPVGSPLSLECTVEGTSNPNLYWYRQAAGRGLQLLFYSVGIGQISSEVPQNLSASRPQDRQFILSSKKLLLSDSGFYLCAWSSVSGNTIYFGEGSWLTVV.

This clone was observed at least ten times. From the germline J gene comes the end of the CDR3, since the read stops 3 residues before it. This chain connects TRBV19 to TRBJ1-4, with D possibly matching TRBD1 (6 bases). Germline CDR1 reads LNHDA; CDR2 reads SQIVND (reference sequence). The CDR3 sequence is 16 residues long. V lost 7 bases to trimming and J lost 4 bases, with 19 bases between them. Partial CDR3 DNA: TGTGCCAGTACCCAGCGGCGGGGGGCAATTAATGAAAAA. It encodes CASTQRRGAINEK. The entire CDR3 protein is CASTQRRGAINEKLFF.

This clone was counted between two and nine times. The DNA ends 3 residues before the CDR3 does, and the rest of the CDR3 is filled in from the germline J gene. The chain employs TRBV11-2 and TRBJ2-1; 8 nucleotides line up with TRBD2. Germline V gene data show CDR1 as SGHAT and CDR2 as FQNNGV. V was clipped by 2 bases and J by 8 bases; unmatched bases: 8. This CDR3 region has 15 residues. The CDR3 region is CASSLTGGPVDEQFF. CDR3 DNA (partial): TGTGCCAGCAGCTTAACGGGGGGGCCCGTGGATGAG.

A word on this clone: The read falls 3 residues short of the CDR3 end, and the missing part is taken from the germline J gene. The chain links TRBV7-3 to TRBJ2-1, with 8 bases matching TRBD2. V lost 5 bases, J lost 7 bases, and 7 bases stayed unmatched. The germline V gene encodes CDR1 SGHTA and CDR2 FQGTGA. The CDR3 totals 14 residues. The CDR3 DNA, read in part, is TGTGCCAGCAGCCCGGGGGGGGCCGTTAATGAG. Protein sequence: CASSPGGAVNE. The whole CDR3 is CASSPGGAVNEQFF.

This clone was seen at least ten times. The sequence runs out 3 residues before the end of the CDR3; the remainder is reconstructed from the germline J gene. This chain uses TRBV29-1 with TRBJ2-5; 8 nucleotides match TRBD2. V lost 4 bases to trimming and J lost 5 bases; unmatched junction nucleotides: 9. Germline V gives CDR1 SQVTM, CDR2 ANQGSEA. The CDR3 has 14 residues. CDR3 loop: CSVGREGTGETQYF. The sequenced part of the CDR3 DNA is TGCAGCGTTGGACGGGAGGGGACTGGGGAGACC.

This clone came up many times. The CDR3 protein is CSVGGQRIGGYTF. The sequenced CDR3 bases are TGCAGCGTCGGGGGACAGCGGATTGGGGGC. This chain connects TRBV29-1 to TRBJ1-2; 7 nucleotides line up with TRBD1. The sequenced fragment ends 3 residues before the CDR3 boundary, so the rest is inferred from the germline J gene. Germline assignment: CDR1 SQVTM and CDR2 ANQGSEA. The CDR3 is made up of 13 amino acids.

This clone was seen more than once but under ten times. With the read ending 3 residues before the CDR3 end, the germline J gene is used to fill in that end. The chain joins TRBV19 to TRBJ1-2; D might be TRBD1 (5 bases). Germline V gene sequence: CDR1 LNHDA, CDR2 SQIVND (reference sequence). The CDR3 sequence is 13 residues long. CDR3: CASSIKGAGGYTF. Incomplete CDR3 DNA: TGTGCCAGTAGTATAAAAGGGGCCGGCGGC. The complete variable domain, with remaining parts taken from reference TRBV19 and TRBJ1-2, reads DGGITQSPKYLFRKEGQNVTLSCEQNLNHDAMYWYRQDPGQGLRLIYYSQIVNDFQKGDIAEGYSVSREKKESFPLTVTSAQKNPTAFYLCASSIKGAGGYTFGSGTRLTVV.

This clone has at least ten counts. The CDR3 end is not reached by the read, which stops 3 residues before it; the germline J gene fills it in. V is TRBV7-9 and J is TRBJ1-2; 7 positions match TRBD1. The germline V gene has CDR1 SEHNR and CDR2 FQNEAQ (reference sequence). The CDR3 runs to 13 residues. CDR3 loop: CASSLTGAKGYTF. Partial CDR3 DNA: TGTGCCAGCAGCTTAACAGGGGCGAAGGGC.

On this clone: The read terminates 3 residues ahead of where the CDR3 ends, so the germline J gene completes it. V is TRBV11-2 and J is TRBJ2-7, with D tentatively TRBD2 (5 bases). Deletions cut 5 bases from V and 2 bases from J, with 7 bases between. The CDR3 loop spans 12 amino acids. Germline V gives CDR1 SGHAT, CDR2 FQNNGV. The chain's CDR3 is CASSTGTYEQYF. CDR3 DNA (partial): TGTGCCAGCAGCACGGGGACCTACGAG.

In its sample, this clone was seen many times. The read terminates 3 residues before the CDR3 end, so the remaining end is supplied by the germline J gene. This chain uses TRBV12-5 with TRBJ2-2; TRBD1 agrees at 7 bases. The CDR3 extends over 14 amino acids. J lost 4 bases, V lost 2 bases, and 1 base had no gene match. Germline CDR1 LGHNT, CDR2 FRNRAP. The sequenced CDR3 bases are TGTGCTAGTGGTTTGACAGGGGCCACCGGGGAG. This codes for CASGLTGATGE. The full CDR3 sequence reads CASGLTGATGELFF.

The sample holds many counts of this clone. This CDR3 reads CASSLLDRGPHEQYF. Incomplete CDR3 DNA: TGTGCCAGCTCACTATTGGACAGGGGGCCCCACGAG. J is TRBJ2-7 and V is TRBV18; TRBD1 matches at 11 bases. The read gets to within 3 residues of the CDR3 end, and the germline J gene fills in the rest. The length of the CDR3 is 15 residues. Germline CDR1 reads KGHSH; CDR2 reads LQKENI. Unmatched junction bases numbered 7, after V lost 4 bases and J lost 5 bases.

This clone was recorded a few times. The read stops 3 residues short of the end of the CDR3; the missing end is completed from the germline J gene. This rearrangement joins TRBV29-1 to TRBJ2-5; D may be TRBD2 (6 bases). The V end was cut by 7 bases, the J end by 3 bases, with 15 bases between. Germline V CDR1 and CDR2: SQVTM, ANQGSEA. This CDR3 spans 13 amino acids. Here the CDR3 reads CSAGAASEETQYF. CDR3 DNA (partial): TGCAGCGCTGGCGCTGCTAGCGAAGAGACC.

This clone was recorded many times. CDR3 protein: CASSVPTAGLLAEQYF. The CDR3 DNA, read in part, is TGTGCCAGCAGTGTTCCCACGGCAGGGCTTTTAGCCGAG. The gene calls are TRBV6-4 and TRBJ2-7; a possible D gene is TRBD1 (5 bases). Read data end 3 residues before the CDR3 end; the end is taken from the germline J gene. Germline CDR1 and CDR2: MRHNA and SNTAGT. The V and J ends lost 4 bases and 6 bases respectively, with 22 bases between them. The CDR3 consists of 16 residues.

This clone was seen at least ten times. Read data end 3 residues before the CDR3 end; the end is taken from the germline J gene. This chain joins TRBV5-1 and TRBJ1-4, with 8 bases that match TRBD1. Germline-derived CDR1 and CDR2 are SGHRS and YFSETQ. The J segment lost 0 bases and the V segment lost 2 bases, leaving 0 bases of the junction unmatched. The CDR3 sequence is 15 residues long. The CDR3 reads CASSLQGATNEKLFF. Incomplete CDR3 DNA: TGCGCCAGCAGCTTACAGGGGGCAACTAATGAAAAA. Supplemented by reference TRBV5-1 and TRBJ1-4, the full variable domain reads KAGVTQTPRYLIKTRGQQVTLSCSPISGHRSVSWYQQTPGQGLQFLFEYFSETQRNKGNFPGRFSGRQFSNSRSEMNVSTLELGDSALYLCASSLQGATNEKLFFGSGTQLSVL.

This clone was counted a few times. The sequence runs out 3 residues before the end of the CDR3; the remainder is reconstructed from the germline J gene. V and J are TRBV2 and TRBJ1-6, with D possibly TRBD1 on 6 matching bases. This CDR3 spans 11 amino acids. The V gene's germline CDR1 is SNHLY and CDR2 FYNNEI. With 8 bases removed from V and 9 bases from J, the gap between germline ends came to 8 bases. CDR3 DNA (partial): TGTGCCAGCGAGGGGGTTTCACCC. It yields the protein CASEGVSP. The whole CDR3 protein reads CASEGVSPLHF.

This clone has just a few counts. The CDR3 end is not reached by the read, which stops 3 residues before it; the germline J gene fills it in. The V gene is TRBV18, the J gene TRBJ1-2; TRBD1 matches at 7 bases. The CDR3 extends over 14 amino acids. The germline V gene has CDR1 KGHSH and CDR2 LQKENI. CDR3 sequence reads: CASSPPGGITGYTF. The CDR3 DNA, read in part, is TGTGCCAGCTCACCGCCAGGGGGTATTACGGGC.

The sample holds a few counts of this clone. The sequenced part of the CDR3 DNA is TGCAGCGTCGGGACTAGCGGGGGACGGAAGACC. It is translated as CSVGTSGGRKT. The full-length CDR3 reads as CSVGTSGGRKTQYF. The chain links TRBV29-1 to TRBJ2-5; 14 bases are a match to TRBD2. The read ends 3 residues before the CDR3 terminus; that terminus is restored from the germline J gene. The germline V gene has CDR1 SQVTM and CDR2 ANQGSEA. The V gene end was trimmed by 6 bases and the J gene end by 6 bases; junction bases not matched to a gene: 6. The CDR3 length is 14 residues.

This clone was counted only a few times. The CDR3 end is not reached by the read, which stops 3 residues before it; the germline J gene fills it in. This chain joins TRBV19 and TRBJ1-2; 7 positions agree with TRBD1. The trim removed 6 bases at V and 1 base at J, leaving 11 bases unmatched. The CDR3 totals 16 residues. CDR1 is LNHDA and CDR2 is SQIVND in the germline V gene (reference sequence). CDR3 DNA (partial): TGTGCCAGTAGGCCTACCGGGACAGCGAATAACTATGGC. Amino acids: CASRPTGTANNYG. The full CDR3 protein reads CASRPTGTANNYGYTF.

A note on this clone: Read coverage stops 3 residues before the CDR3 terminus; the germline J gene supplies the remainder. The chain joins TRBV7-2 to TRBJ1-4, with D hard to call. The V end was cut by 0 bases, the J end by 6 bases, with 11 bases between. CDR3 length: 15 amino acids. The V gene's germline CDR1 is SGHTA and CDR2 FQGNSA. The DNA read from the CDR3 is TGTGCCAGCAGCTTAGCCCGAGGTCCAGATGAAAAA. Its translation: CASSLARGPDEK. In full, the CDR3 is CASSLARGPDEKLFF.

Details on this clone: The read halts 3 residues ahead of the CDR3 end, with the missing end drawn from the germline J gene. This chain uses TRBV6-2 or TRBV6-3 with TRBJ2-5; D gene ambiguous. CDR1 and CDR2 from the germline V gene are MNHEY and SVGEGT. The CDR3 sequence is 11 residues long. V was shortened by 5 bases and J by 5 bases, with 6 bases between the two germline ends. The CDR3 sequence: CASSIGETQYF. The sequenced CDR3 bases are TGTGCCAGCAGTATCGGGGAGACC.

This clone was counted only a few times. The read comes to an end 3 residues before the CDR3 does, leaving the germline J gene to fill in the end. The chain combines TRBV6-1 with TRBJ2-3; D gene ambiguous. The length of the CDR3 is 12 residues. Germline V lookup: CDR1 MNHNS, CDR2 SASEGT. CDR3 loop: CASSDVVRTQYF. The DNA read from the CDR3 is TGTGCCAGCAGTGACGTGGTTCGGACG.

This clone was seen many times. The sequence runs out 3 residues before the end of the CDR3; the remainder is reconstructed from the germline J gene. The rearrangement uses TRBV29-1 and TRBJ2-2; 8 nucleotides agree with TRBD2. Germline values: CDR1 SQVTM, CDR2 ANQGSEA. This CDR3 has 13 residues. J was trimmed by 5 bases and V by 7 bases; bases with no gene match: 6. CDR3 DNA, as far as it was read: TGCAGCGCGACAATAGCGGGGACCGGGGAG. Translation: CSATIAGTGE. The CDR3 reads in full as CSATIAGTGELFF.